A single sample gave rise to the 32 T cell receptor beta chains below, sequenced in a study of blood T cell repertoires in COVID-19. Clones were read by immunoSEQ multiplex PCR, and TCRdb kept only the in-frame ones, dropping some. The sample lists more than 150,000 clones, about 95% occurring once. The specimen was peripheral blood. The receptors were gathered from a man aged 25 to 40 with COVID-19, enrolled during active disease.

The chain joins TRBV5-4 to TRBJ1-2; 7 nucleotides align to TRBD1. The CDR3 runs to 16 residues. The junction had 13 bases not matched to a gene; V was cut back by 5 bases and J by 3 bases. Looked up from germline, CDR1 is SGHNT and CDR2 is YYREEE (reference sequence). CDR3 sequence (DNA): TGTGCCAGCAGTTTCGACAGGGTTCTGGCGGACTATGGCTACACCTTC. Residues: CASSFDRVLADYGYTF.

The CDR3 DNA sequence: TGTGCCAGCAGCTTGGAGACAGGATCATTGTACCAAGAGACCCAGTACTTC. Translated, it gives CASSLETGSLYQETQYF. The chain links TRBV5-4 to TRBJ2-5; possibly TRBD1 for D (6 bases). CDR3 length: 17 residues. Germline lookup yields CDR1 SGHNT and CDR2 YYREEE (reference sequence). The V end lost 0 bases, the J end lost 0 bases, and 15 bases lay between the germline ends.

This clone was seen only once. This chain joins TRBV12-5 and TRBJ1-5, with D tentatively TRBD1 (6 bases). The CDR3 loop spans 15 amino acids. Germline CDR1 is LGHNT and CDR2 is FRNRAP. V shed 3 bases and J shed 7 bases, with 16 bases lying between them. The CDR3 coding sequence is TGTGCTAGTGGTTTCCACAGGGAGGGAGAGCAGCCCCAGCATTTT. It specifies CASGFHREGEQPQHF.

The chain combines TRBV5-1 with TRBJ2-5; 8 bases are a match to TRBD2. CDR3 size: 17 residues. J lost 2 bases, V lost 4 bases, and 13 bases had no gene match. Germline V gene sequence: CDR1 SGHRS, CDR2 YFSETQ. For the CDR3, the DNA is TGCGCCAGCAGCCTCTCACCGGGAACGGGGGGGCAAGAGACCCAGTACTTC. It specifies CASSLSPGTGGQETQYF.

The genes are TRBV7-9 and TRBJ2-7; 10 bases match TRBD1. CDR1 is SEHNR and CDR2 is FQNEAQ in the germline V gene (reference sequence). V was clipped by 6 bases and J by 5 bases; unmatched bases: 10. The CDR3 consists of 15 residues. CDR3: CASRLSRDRGDEQYF. In DNA form, the CDR3 reads TGTGCCAGCAGACTAAGCCGGGACAGGGGCGACGAGCAGTACTTC.

The genes are TRBV6-5 and TRBJ1-2; D gene ambiguous. V was pared by 5 bases and J by 7 bases, with 14 bases between. The germline V gene encodes CDR1 MNHEY and CDR2 SVGAGI. There are 13 residues in the CDR3. DNA of the CDR3: TGTGCCAGCAGTCCGACCGGAGTTGGTGGCTACACCTTC. Translated: CASSPTGVGGYTF.

The chain carries TRBV18 and TRBJ1-5, with D perhaps matching TRBD1 (6 bases). Trimming removed 2 bases from V and 7 bases from J, with 15 bases in between. CDR1 is KGHSH and CDR2 is LQKENI in the germline V gene. This CDR3 contains 15 residues. DNA of the CDR3: TGTGCCAGCTCACCAGAACAGGGAGTAGGGCAGCCCCAGCATTTT. It yields the protein CASSPEQGVGQPQHF.

This chain uses TRBV9 with TRBJ1-3, with 7 bases matching TRBD1. The CDR3 length is 16 residues. The germline gives CDR1 SGDLS, CDR2 YYNGEE. Trimming at V came to 4 bases and at J to 3 bases, leaving 10 bases not matched to a gene. This CDR3 is CASSTQPQGNGNTIYF. For the CDR3, the DNA is TGTGCCAGCAGCACCCAACCACAGGGGAATGGAAACACCATATATTTT.

The chain links TRBV7-6 to TRBJ2-5; 14 positions match TRBD2. The CDR3 spans 15 residues. Germline V gives CDR1 SGHVS, CDR2 FNYEAQ. After removal of 4 bases from V and 4 bases from J, the junction contained 2 bases not matched to a gene. CDR3 amino acids: CASSSGLAGVETQYF. Written as DNA, the CDR3 is TGTGCCAGCAGCTCGGGACTAGCGGGGGTAGAGACCCAGTACTTC. Full variable domain (rest looked up from reference TRBV7-6 and TRBJ2-5): GAGVSQSPRYKVTKRGQDVALRCDPISGHVSLYWYRQALGQGPEFLTYFNYEAQQDKSGLPNDRFSAERPEGSISTLTIQRTEQRDSAMYRCASSSGLAGVETQYFGPGTRLLVL.

The chain combines TRBV2 with TRBJ1-6, with D maybe TRBD1 (5 bases). The CDR3 contains 13 residues. The germline V gene encodes CDR1 SNHLY and CDR2 FYNNEI. V was pared by 3 bases and J by 14 bases, with 14 bases between. The CDR3 sequence is CASSDPGEAALHF. The CDR3 bases are TGTGCCAGCAGTGATCCGGGGGAGGCTGCCCTCCACTTT. The complete variable domain, with remaining parts taken from reference TRBV2 and TRBJ1-6, reads EPEVTQTPSHQVTQMGQEVILRCVPISNHLYFYWYRQILGQKVEFLVSFYNNEISEKSEIFDDQFSVERPDGSNFTLKIRSTKLEDSAMYFCASSDPGEAALHFGNGTRLTVT.

The gene calls are TRBV6-5 and TRBJ1-1; tentative D call: TRBD1 (6 bases). Trimming stripped 5 bases from V and 5 bases from J, with 18 bases between. The CDR3 is 15 amino acids. The germline CDR1 and CDR2 sequences are MNHEY and SVGAGI. CDR3 loop: CASSPPGTKGTEAFF. The CDR3 DNA sequence: TGTGCCAGCAGTCCCCCCGGGACAAAGGGGACTGAAGCTTTCTTT.

The chain couples TRBV5-1 to TRBJ1-1, with D unclear. V gave up 4 bases and J gave up 1 base, with 11 bases separating them. The CDR3 spans 14 residues. Germline CDR1 SGHRS, CDR2 YFSETQ. CDR3 DNA: TGCGCCAGCAGCCTACTACATGGGAACACTGAAGCTTTCTTT. This sequence encodes CASSLLHGNTEAFF.

The chain is built from TRBV6-5 and TRBJ2-7, with 8 positions matching TRBD1. J was trimmed by 3 bases and V by 7 bases; bases with no gene match: 8. This CDR3 spans 14 amino acids. Per the germline V gene, CDR1 is MNHEY and CDR2 is SVGAGI. CDR3: CASTATGAFYEQYF. The DNA for the CDR3 is TGTGCCAGCACCGCGACAGGGGCTTTCTACGAGCAGTACTTC.

The chain combines TRBV18 with TRBJ1-1; D gene uncertain. V gave up 0 bases and J gave up 1 base, with 6 bases separating them. The CDR3 has 14 residues. Per germline, CDR1 KGHSH and CDR2 LQKENI. CDR3 sequence: CASSPPPGNTEAFF. The CDR3, as DNA: TGTGCCAGCTCACCACCTCCCGGGAACACTGAAGCTTTCTTT. Full variable domain (missing parts from reference TRBV18 and TRBJ1-1): NAGVMQNPRHLVRRRGQEARLRCSPMKGHSHVYWYRQLPEEGLKFMVYLQKENIIDESGMPKERFSAEFPKEGPSILRIQQVVRGDSAAYFCASSPPPGNTEAFFGQGTRLTVV.

CDR3 sequence (DNA): TGCGCCAGCAGCGTGGACAGGGGGGCATACGAGCAGTACTTC. As protein: CASSVDRGAYEQYF. The chain is built from TRBV5-1 and TRBJ2-7; 10 bases agree with TRBD1. There are 14 residues in the CDR3. V was clipped by 4 bases and J by 4 bases; unmatched bases: 5. Germline CDR1 is SGHRS and CDR2 is YFSETQ.

The count of this clone is one. J is TRBJ1-1 and V is TRBV10-3; D perhaps matches TRBD1 (6 bases). This CDR3 has 13 residues. Between the trimmed V and J ends, which lost 7 bases and 3 bases, there was a span of 12 bases. The germline V gene encodes CDR1 ENHRY and CDR2 SYGVKD. CDR3 sequence: CAIKRGRDTEAFF. In nucleotides, the CDR3 is TGTGCCATCAAGCGGGGGCGGGACACTGAAGCTTTCTTT.

This chain joins TRBV5-6 and TRBJ2-4; D not certain. V was trimmed by 1 base and J by 8 bases, leaving 4 bases between them. Germline V CDR1 and CDR2: SGHDT, YYEEEE. The length of the CDR3 is 11 residues. CDR3 bases: TGTGCCAGCAGCTTGTCGGACATTCAGTACTTC. Translation gives CASSLSDIQYF.

V and J are TRBV19 and TRBJ1-5; D gene unclear. In germline, CDR1 is LNHDA, CDR2 SQIVND (reference sequence). This CDR3 spans 13 amino acids. V was shortened by 6 bases and J by 3 bases, with 9 bases between the two germline ends. In DNA form, the CDR3 reads TGTGCCAGTAGGGGAGGGTACAATCAGCCCCAGCATTTT. Protein sequence: CASRGGYNQPQHF.

The chain combines TRBV18 with TRBJ1-1; 7 positions match TRBD1. This CDR3 is built from 20 residues. Germline CDR1 reads KGHSH; CDR2 reads LQKENI. V was pared by 6 bases and J by 0 bases, with 22 bases of the junction left unmatched. The CDR3 loop reads CASSPRERRTGGGLNTEAFF. CDR3 coding DNA: TGTGCCAGCTCGCCCAGGGAACGCCGGACAGGTGGGGGGTTGAACACTGAAGCTTTCTTT.

This chain uses TRBV2 with TRBJ2-1, with D possibly matching TRBD2 (6 bases). This CDR3 has 16 amino acids. CDR1 is SNHLY and CDR2 is FYNNEI in the germline V gene. Trimming took off 3 bases at V and 4 bases at J, with 16 bases between the two ends. CDR3 protein: CASSEGFGRKYNEQFF. The CDR3 DNA reads TGTGCCAGCAGTGAGGGGTTCGGGAGAAAATACAATGAGCAGTTCTTC.

V gene TRBV6-6 combines with J gene TRBJ1-3; 8 nucleotides agree with TRBD1. CDR3 length: 13 residues. The V gene's germline CDR1 is MNHNY and CDR2 SVGAGI (reference sequence). Losses at the gene ends were 5 bases for V and 8 bases for J; bases not matched to a gene: 5. The CDR3 sequence: CASSQQGGDTIYF. CDR3 in DNA: TGTGCCAGCAGTCAACAGGGGGGGGACACCATATATTTT.

The V gene is TRBV12-3 or TRBV12-4, the J gene TRBJ2-7; D is possibly TRBD1 (7 bases). There are 13 residues in the CDR3. The germline V and J ends were trimmed by 2 bases and 8 bases, with 13 bases remaining between them. In DNA form, the CDR3 reads TGTGCCAGCAGTTTAATGGGGGGACAGAAGCAGTACTTC. It translates to CASSLMGGQKQYF.

V usage is TRBV6-5 and J usage is TRBJ1-2, with a tentative D call TRBD1 (5 bases). The germline V gene encodes CDR1 MNHEY and CDR2 SVGAGI. V was shortened by 0 bases and J by 4 bases, with 12 bases between the two germline ends. The CDR3 is made up of 15 amino acids. In DNA form, the CDR3 reads TGTGCCAGCAGTTACTCGCGGGGGACTCTCTATGGCTACACCTTC. This translates into CASSYSRGTLYGYTF.

This clone was observed a single time. The chain links TRBV11-2 to TRBJ2-1, with 13 bases matching TRBD2. CDR3 size: 16 residues. Germline-derived CDR1 and CDR2 are SGHAT and FQNNGV. J was trimmed by 7 bases and V by 7 bases; bases with no gene match: 10. The DNA of the CDR3 is TGTGCCAGCATGGAACTAGCGGGGGGGCCACGGAATGAGCAGTTCTTC. Protein: CASMELAGGPRNEQFF.

DNA for the CDR3: TGTGCCAGCAGCTTAGGCCGGGACAGAAACAATGAGCAGTTCTTC. It yields the protein CASSLGRDRNNEQFF. The rearrangement uses TRBV11-3 and TRBJ2-1, with 7 bases fitting TRBD1. Trimming removed 1 base from V and 5 bases from J; junction bases left unmatched: 5. The CDR3 runs 15 residues. Looked up from germline, CDR1 is SGHNT and CDR2 is YENEEA.

This sequence joins TRBV6-2 or TRBV6-3 and TRBJ1-5; 9 nucleotides agree with TRBD1. CDR3 length equals 18 residues. Trimming took 0 bases from V and 1 from J; bases not matched to a gene: 7. CDR1 is MNHEY, CDR2 SVGEGT, per germline. Here the CDR3 reads CASSYSRTGEVSNQPQHF. The DNA of the CDR3 is TGTGCCAGCAGTTACTCGAGGACAGGGGAAGTAAGCAATCAGCCCCAGCATTTT.

The chain couples TRBV7-3 to TRBJ1-5; 8 bases align to TRBD1. Unmatched junction bases numbered 3, after V lost 6 bases and J lost 5 bases. The germline CDR1 and CDR2 sequences are SGHTA and FQGTGA. This CDR3 is 13 amino acids long. CDR3 nucleotides: TGTGCCAGCAGTCCAGGGGGCGATCAGCCCCAGCATTTT. Amino acid sequence: CASSPGGDQPQHF.

The chain is built from TRBV30 and TRBJ2-1; TRBD2 is a possible D gene (5 bases). Germline CDR1 reads GTSNPN; CDR2 reads SVGIG (reference sequence). The CDR3 consists of 14 residues. V lost 4 bases to trimming and J lost 3 bases, with 13 bases between them. The CDR3 loop is CAWNQGGYYNEQFF. In DNA form, the CDR3 reads TGTGCCTGGAACCAAGGAGGTTACTACAATGAGCAGTTCTTC.

The chain employs TRBV27 and TRBJ1-2; TRBD1 matches at 7 bases. The CDR3 consists of 18 residues. With 6 bases clipped from V and 0 bases from J, the junction kept 16 bases outside the gene matches. From germline, CDR1 is MNHEY and CDR2 SMNVEV (reference sequence). CDR3 amino acids: CASSSSSGTASSNYGYTF. CDR3 nucleotides: TGTGCCAGCAGCTCTAGCTCCGGGACAGCTTCCTCTAACTATGGCTACACCTTC.

This chain joins TRBV19 and TRBJ1-6; D may be TRBD1 (5 bases). CDR1 is LNHDA and CDR2 is SQIVND in the germline V gene (reference sequence). The CDR3 has 16 amino acids. V lost 0 bases to trimming and J lost 8 bases, with 14 bases between them. The CDR3 DNA sequence: TGTGCCAGTAGTATAGATGGGCGGCAGGGCTATTCACCCCTCCACTTT. It yields the protein CASSIDGRQGYSPLHF.

This chain links TRBV28 with TRBJ2-2; 10 positions match TRBD1. Trimming at V came to 5 bases and at J to 4 bases, leaving 1 base not matched to a gene. Germline assignment: CDR1 MDHEN and CDR2 SYDVKM. This CDR3 spans 14 amino acids. This chain's CDR3 is CASSRTGGTGELFF. For the CDR3, the DNA is TGTGCCAGCAGTCGGACAGGGGGCACCGGGGAGCTGTTTTTT.

The J gene is TRBJ1-1, the V gene TRBV11-2, with 8 nucleotides matching TRBD1. Unmatched junction bases numbered 9, after V lost 0 bases and J lost 9 bases. The germline V gene has CDR1 SGHAT and CDR2 FQNNGV. This CDR3 comprises 15 residues. The CDR3, as DNA: TGTGCCAGCAGCTTAGATCCTCCCGACAGGGGTAAAGCTTTCTTT. This sequence encodes CASSLDPPDRGKAFF.